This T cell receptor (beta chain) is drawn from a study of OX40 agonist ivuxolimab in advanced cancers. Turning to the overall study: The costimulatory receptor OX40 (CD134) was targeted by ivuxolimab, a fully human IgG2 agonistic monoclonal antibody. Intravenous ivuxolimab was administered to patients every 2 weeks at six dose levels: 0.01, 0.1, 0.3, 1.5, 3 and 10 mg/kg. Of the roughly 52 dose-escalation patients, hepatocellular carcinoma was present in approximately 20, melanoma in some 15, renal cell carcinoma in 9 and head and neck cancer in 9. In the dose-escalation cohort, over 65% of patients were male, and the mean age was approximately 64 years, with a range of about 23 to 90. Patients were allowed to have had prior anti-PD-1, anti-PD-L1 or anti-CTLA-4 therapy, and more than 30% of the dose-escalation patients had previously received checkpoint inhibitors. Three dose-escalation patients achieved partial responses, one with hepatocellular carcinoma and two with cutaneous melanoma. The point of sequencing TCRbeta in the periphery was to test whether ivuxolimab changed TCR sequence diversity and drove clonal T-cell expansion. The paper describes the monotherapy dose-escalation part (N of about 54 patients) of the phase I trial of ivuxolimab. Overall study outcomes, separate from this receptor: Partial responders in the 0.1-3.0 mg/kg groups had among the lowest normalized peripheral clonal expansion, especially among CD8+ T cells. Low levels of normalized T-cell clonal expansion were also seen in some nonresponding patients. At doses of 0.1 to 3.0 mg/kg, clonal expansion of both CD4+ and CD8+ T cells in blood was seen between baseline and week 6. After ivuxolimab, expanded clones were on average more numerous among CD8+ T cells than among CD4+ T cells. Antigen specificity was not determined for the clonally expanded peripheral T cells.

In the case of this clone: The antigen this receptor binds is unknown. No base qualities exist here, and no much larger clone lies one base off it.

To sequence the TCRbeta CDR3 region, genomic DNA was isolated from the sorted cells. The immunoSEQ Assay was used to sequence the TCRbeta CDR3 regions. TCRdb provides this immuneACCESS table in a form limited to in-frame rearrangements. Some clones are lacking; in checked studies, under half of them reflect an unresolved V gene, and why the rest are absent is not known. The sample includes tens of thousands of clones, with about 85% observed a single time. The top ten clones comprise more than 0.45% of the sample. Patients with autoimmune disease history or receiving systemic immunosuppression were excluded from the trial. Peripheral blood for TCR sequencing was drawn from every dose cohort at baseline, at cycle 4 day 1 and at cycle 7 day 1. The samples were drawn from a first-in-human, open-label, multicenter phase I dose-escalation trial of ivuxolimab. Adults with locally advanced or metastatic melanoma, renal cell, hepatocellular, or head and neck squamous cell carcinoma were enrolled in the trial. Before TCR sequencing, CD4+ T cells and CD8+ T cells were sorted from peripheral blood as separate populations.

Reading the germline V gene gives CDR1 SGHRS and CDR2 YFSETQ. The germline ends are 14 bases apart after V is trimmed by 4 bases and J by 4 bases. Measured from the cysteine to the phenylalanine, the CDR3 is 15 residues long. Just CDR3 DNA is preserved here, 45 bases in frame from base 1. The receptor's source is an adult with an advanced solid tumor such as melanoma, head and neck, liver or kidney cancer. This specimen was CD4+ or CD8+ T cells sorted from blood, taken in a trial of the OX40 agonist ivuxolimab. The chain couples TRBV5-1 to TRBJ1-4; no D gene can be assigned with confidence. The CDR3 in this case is CASSLTRPDNEKLFF. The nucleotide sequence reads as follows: TGCGCCAGCAGCCTAACCCGCCCAGATAATGAAAAACTGTTTTTT.